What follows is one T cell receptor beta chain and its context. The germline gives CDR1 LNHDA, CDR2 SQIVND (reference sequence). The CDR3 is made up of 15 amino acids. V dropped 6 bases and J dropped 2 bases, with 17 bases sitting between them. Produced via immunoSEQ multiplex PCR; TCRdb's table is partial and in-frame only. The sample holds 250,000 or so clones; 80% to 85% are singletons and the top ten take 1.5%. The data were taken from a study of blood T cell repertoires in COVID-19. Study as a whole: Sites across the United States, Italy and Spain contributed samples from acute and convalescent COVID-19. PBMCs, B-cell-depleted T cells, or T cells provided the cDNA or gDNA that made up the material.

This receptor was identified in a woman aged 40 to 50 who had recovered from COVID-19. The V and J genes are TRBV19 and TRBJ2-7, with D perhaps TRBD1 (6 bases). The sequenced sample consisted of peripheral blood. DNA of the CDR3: TGTGCCAGTAGCCGAGGGACAATTGGAACCTACGAGCAGTACTTC. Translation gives CASSRGTIGTYEQYF.